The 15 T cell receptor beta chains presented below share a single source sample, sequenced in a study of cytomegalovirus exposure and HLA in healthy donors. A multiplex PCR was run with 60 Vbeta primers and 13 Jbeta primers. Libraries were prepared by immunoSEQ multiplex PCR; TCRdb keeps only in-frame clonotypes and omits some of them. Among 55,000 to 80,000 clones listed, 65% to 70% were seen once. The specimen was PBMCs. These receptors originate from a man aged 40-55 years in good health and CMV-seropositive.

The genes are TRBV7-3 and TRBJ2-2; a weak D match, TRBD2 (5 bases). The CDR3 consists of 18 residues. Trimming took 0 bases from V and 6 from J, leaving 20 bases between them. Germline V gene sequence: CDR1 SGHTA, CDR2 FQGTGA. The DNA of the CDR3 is TGTGCCAGCAGCTTAACTTTAGCGATTGCTGGGGATTCCGGGGAGCTGTTTTTT. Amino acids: CASSLTLAIAGDSGELFF.

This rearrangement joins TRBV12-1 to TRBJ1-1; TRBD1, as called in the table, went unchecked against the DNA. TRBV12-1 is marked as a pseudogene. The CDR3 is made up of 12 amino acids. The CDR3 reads CASSVPSTEAFF. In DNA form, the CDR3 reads TGTGCCAGCAGCGTCCCCAGCACTGAAGCTTTCTTT.

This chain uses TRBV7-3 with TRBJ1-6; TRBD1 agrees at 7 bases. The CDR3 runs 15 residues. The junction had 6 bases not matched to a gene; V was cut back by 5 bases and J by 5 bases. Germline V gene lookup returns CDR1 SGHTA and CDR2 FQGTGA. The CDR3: CASSTGQWHNSPLHF. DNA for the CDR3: TGTGCCAGCAGCACGGGACAGTGGCATAATTCACCCCTCCACTTT.

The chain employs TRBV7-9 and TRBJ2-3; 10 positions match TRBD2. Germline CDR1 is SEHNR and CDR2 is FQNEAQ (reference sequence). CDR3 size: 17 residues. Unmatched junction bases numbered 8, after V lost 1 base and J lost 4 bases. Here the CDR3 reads CASSLEWLAGAPDTQYF. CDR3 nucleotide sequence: TGTGCCAGCAGCTTAGAGTGGCTAGCGGGGGCCCCAGATACGCAGTATTTT.

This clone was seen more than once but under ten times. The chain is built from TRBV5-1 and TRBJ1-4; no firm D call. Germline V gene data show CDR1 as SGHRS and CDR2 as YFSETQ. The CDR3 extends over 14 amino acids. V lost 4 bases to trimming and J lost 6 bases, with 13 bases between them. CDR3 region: CASSPSSRDEKLFF. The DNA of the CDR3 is TGCGCCAGCAGCCCCAGCTCGCGGGATGAAAAACTGTTTTTT.

Here the CDR3 DNA reads TGTGCTAGTGGTTTGGATCATGTCGGCGGGGAGCTGTTTTTT. Translation gives CASGLDHVGGELFF. The chain joins TRBV12-5 to TRBJ2-2; D gene uncertain. This CDR3 has 14 amino acids. V was pared by 1 base and J by 7 bases, with 10 bases between. Germline CDR1 LGHNT, CDR2 FRNRAP.

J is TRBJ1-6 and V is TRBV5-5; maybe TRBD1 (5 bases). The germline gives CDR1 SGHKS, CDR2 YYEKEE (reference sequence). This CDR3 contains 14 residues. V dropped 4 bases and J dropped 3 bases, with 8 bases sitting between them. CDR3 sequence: CASSPGDYNSPLHF. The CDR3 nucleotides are TGTGCCAGCAGCCCGGGGGACTATAATTCACCCCTCCACTTT.

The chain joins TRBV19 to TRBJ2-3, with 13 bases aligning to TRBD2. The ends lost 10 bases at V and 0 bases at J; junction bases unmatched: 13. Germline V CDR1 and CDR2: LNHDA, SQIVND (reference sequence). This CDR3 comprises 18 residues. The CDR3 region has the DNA TGTGCCACCCGTCCGGGACTAGCGGGAACCGGTAGCACAGATACGCAGTATTTT. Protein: CATRPGLAGTGSTDTQYF.

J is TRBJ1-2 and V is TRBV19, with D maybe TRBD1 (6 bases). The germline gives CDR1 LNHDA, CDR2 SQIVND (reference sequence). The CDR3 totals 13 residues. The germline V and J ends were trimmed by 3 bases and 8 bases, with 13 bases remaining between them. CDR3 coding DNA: TGTGCCAGTAGTATTGAGGGGGTCTTCGGCTACACCTTC. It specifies CASSIEGVFGYTF.

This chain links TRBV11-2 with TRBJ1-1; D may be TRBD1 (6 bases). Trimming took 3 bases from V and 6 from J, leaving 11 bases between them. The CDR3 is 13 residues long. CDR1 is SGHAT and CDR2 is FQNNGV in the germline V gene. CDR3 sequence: CASSFGQGSEAFF. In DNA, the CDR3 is TGTGCCAGCAGCTTTGGGCAGGGGTCTGAAGCTTTCTTT.

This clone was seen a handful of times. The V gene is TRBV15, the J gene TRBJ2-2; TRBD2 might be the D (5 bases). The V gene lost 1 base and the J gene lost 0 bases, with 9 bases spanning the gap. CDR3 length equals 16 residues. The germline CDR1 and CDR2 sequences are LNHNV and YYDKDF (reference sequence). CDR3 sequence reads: CATSRVRGTNTGELFF. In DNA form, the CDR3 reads TGTGCCACCAGCAGAGTTAGAGGGACGAACACCGGGGAGCTGTTTTTT.

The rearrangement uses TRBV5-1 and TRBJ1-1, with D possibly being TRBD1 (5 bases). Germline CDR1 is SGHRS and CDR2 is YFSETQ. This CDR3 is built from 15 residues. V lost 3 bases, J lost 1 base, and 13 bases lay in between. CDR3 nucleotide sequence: TGCGCCAGCAGCTCAGCAGGGTGGCAGAACACTGAAGCTTTCTTT. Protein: CASSSAGWQNTEAFF.

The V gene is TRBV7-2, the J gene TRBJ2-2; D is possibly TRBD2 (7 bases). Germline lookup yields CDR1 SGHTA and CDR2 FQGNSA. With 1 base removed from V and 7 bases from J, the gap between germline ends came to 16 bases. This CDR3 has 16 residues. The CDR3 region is CASSLVTGGTGGELFF. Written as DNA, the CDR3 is TGTGCCAGCAGCTTAGTTACGGGGGGCACCGGCGGGGAGCTGTTTTTT.

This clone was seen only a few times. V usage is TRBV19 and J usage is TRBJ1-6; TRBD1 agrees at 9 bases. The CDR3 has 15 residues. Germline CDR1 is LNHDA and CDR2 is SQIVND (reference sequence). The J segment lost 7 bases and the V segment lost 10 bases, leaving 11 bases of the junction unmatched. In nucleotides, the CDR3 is TGTGCCACCAAGACCGGCGGACAGGGGAATTCACCCCTCCACTTT. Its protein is CATKTGGQGNSPLHF.

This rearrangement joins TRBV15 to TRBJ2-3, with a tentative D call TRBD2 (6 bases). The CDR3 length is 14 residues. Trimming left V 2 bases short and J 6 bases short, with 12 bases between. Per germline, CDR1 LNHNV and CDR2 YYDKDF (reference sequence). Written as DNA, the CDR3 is TGTGCCACCAGCAGACGGAGGGGAGTCGATACGCAGTATTTT. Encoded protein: CATSRRRGVDTQYF.